A selection of T cell receptor beta chains follows, all from one sample in a study of cytomegalovirus exposure and HLA in healthy donors. Assay used: immunoSEQ multiplex PCR; TCRdb lists only in-frame clones, some missing. With around 75,000 clones in the sample, the ten largest clones hold 4.5% to 5%. Sequencing was performed on PBMCs. These receptors originate from a man between 40 and 49 years old in good health and CMV-seronegative. Each CDR3 is given with its conserved first and last residue. Each record gives: V gene, CDR3 protein.

v_call: TRBV7-2; cdr3_aa: CASSPGTSGRRTYNEQFF
v_call: TRBV7-9; cdr3_aa: CASSSDREGDQPQHF
v_call: TRBV19; cdr3_aa: CASGDRNTEAFF
v_call: TRBV5-6; cdr3_aa: CASSTPGLSTGELFF
v_call: TRBV5-4; cdr3_aa: CASSLDGSNQPQHF
v_call: TRBV7-8; cdr3_aa: CASSPGTGGSYEQYF
v_call: TRBV7-2; cdr3_aa: CASSYRASGGSTDTQYF
v_call: TRBV7-6; cdr3_aa: CASSAGLADTQYF
v_call: TRBV15; cdr3_aa: CATSRDQKSNTEAFF
v_call: TRBV4-1; cdr3_aa: CASSQDKAGGSGNTIYF
v_call: TRBV7-7; cdr3_aa: CASSLGQGETQYF
v_call: TRBV30; cdr3_aa: CAWSARREETQYF
v_call: TRBV7-9; cdr3_aa: CASSLRPSRADTQYF
v_call: TRBV7-2; cdr3_aa: CASSRRTGPSSYNSPLHF
v_call: TRBV19; cdr3_aa: CASSSTGGVRNQPQHF
v_call: TRBV30; cdr3_aa: CAWSLTGRGNTEAFF
v_call: TRBV5-6; cdr3_aa: CASRRTSGRAPLLEQYF
v_call: TRBV19; cdr3_aa: CASTTTGGMNTEAFF
v_call: TRBV7-2; cdr3_aa: CASSLALPGVNGYTF
v_call: TRBV18; cdr3_aa: CASSPSLTDTQYF
v_call: TRBV6-1; cdr3_aa: CASSGLVAGSETQYF
v_call: TRBV28; cdr3_aa: CASKWQGANEKLFF
v_call: TRBV20-1; cdr3_aa: CSALNTEAFF
v_call: TRBV9; cdr3_aa: CASSVDYVWEYGYTF
v_call: TRBV11-2; cdr3_aa: CASSLGQGAGKLFF
v_call: TRBV4-3; cdr3_aa: CASSPPAWREGIYEQYF
v_call: TRBV6-1; cdr3_aa: CATLGPGGYNEQFF